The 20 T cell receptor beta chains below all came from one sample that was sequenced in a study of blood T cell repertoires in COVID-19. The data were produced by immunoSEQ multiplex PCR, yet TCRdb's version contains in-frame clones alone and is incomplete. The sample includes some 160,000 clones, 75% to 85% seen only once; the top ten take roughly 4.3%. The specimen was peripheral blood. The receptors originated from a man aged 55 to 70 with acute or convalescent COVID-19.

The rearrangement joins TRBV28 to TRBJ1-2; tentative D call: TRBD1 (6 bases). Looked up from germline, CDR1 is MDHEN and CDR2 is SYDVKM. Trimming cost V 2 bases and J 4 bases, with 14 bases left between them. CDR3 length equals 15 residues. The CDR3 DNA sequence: TGTGCCAGCAGTTTACCCGTTCAGGGGACCTATGGCTACACCTTC. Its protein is CASSLPVQGTYGYTF.

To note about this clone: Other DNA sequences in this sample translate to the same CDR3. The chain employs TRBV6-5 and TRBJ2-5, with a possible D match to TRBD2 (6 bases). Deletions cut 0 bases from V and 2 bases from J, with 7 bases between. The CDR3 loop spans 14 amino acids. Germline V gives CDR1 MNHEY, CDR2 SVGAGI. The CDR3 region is CASSYSGGQETQYF. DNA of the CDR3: TGTGCCAGCAGTTACTCAGGAGGGCAAGAGACCCAGTACTTC.

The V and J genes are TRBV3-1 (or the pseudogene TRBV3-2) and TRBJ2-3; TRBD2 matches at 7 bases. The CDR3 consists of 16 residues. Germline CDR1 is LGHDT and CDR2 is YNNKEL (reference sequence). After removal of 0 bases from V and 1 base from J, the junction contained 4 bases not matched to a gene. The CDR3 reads CASSQDMGLRTDTQYF. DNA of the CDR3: TGTGCCAGCAGCCAAGATATGGGACTACGCACAGATACGCAGTATTTT.

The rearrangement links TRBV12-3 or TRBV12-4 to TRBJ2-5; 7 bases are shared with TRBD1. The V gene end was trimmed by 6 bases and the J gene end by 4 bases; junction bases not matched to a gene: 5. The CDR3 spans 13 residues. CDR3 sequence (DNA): TGTGCCAGCAGCCTGACAGGGACAGAGACCCAGTACTTC. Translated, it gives CASSLTGTETQYF.

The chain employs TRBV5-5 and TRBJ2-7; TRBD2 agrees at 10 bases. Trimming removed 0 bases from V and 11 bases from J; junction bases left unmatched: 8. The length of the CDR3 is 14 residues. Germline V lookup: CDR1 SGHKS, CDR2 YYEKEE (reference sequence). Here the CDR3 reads CASSLDLSSGRKYF. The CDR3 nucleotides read TGTGCCAGCAGCTTGGATCTTTCTAGCGGGAGAAAGTACTTC.

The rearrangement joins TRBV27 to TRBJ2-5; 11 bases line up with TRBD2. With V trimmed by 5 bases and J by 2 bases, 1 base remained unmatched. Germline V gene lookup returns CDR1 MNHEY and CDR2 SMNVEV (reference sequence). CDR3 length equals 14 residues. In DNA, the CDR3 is TGTGCCAGCAGTCGGACTAGCGGGCAAGAGACCCAGTACTTC. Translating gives CASSRTSGQETQYF.

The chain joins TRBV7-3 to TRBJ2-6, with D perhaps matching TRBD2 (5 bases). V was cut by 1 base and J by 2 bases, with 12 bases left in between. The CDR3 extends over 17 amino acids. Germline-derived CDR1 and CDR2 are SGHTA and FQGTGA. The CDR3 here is CASSLMGSGAGANVLTF. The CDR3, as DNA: TGTGCCAGCAGCTTAATGGGTTCCGGGGCTGGGGCCAACGTCCTGACTTTC.

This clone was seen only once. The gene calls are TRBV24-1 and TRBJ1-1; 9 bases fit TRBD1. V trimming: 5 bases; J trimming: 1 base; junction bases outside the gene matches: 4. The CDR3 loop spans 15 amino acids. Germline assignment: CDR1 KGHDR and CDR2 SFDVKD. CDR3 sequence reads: CATSGDRAENTEAFF. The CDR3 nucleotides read TGTGCCACCAGTGGGGACAGGGCGGAGAACACTGAAGCTTTCTTT.

In DNA form, the CDR3 reads TGTGCCAGCAGCCCCCTGGGGGGGGTGGTCCAAGAGACCCAGTACTTC. It codes for CASSPLGGVVQETQYF. This chain links TRBV7-9 with TRBJ2-5; TRBD2 matches at 7 bases. This CDR3 comprises 16 residues. J gave up 1 base and V 5 bases, and 10 bases lay outside the gene matches. Per the germline V gene, CDR1 is SEHNR and CDR2 is FQNEAQ (reference sequence).

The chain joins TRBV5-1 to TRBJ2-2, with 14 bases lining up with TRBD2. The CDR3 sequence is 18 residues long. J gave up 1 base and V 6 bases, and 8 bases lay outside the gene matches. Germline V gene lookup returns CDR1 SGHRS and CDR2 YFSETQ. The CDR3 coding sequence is TGCGCCAGCACCCAACCGGGACTAGCGGGAGTGAACACCGGGGAGCTGTTTTTT. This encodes CASTQPGLAGVNTGELFF.

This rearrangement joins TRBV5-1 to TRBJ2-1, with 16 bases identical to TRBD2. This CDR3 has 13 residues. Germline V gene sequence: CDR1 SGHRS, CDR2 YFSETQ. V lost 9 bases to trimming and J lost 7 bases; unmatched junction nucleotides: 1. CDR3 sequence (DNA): TGCGCCACGGGACTAGCGGGAGGGAATGAGCAGTTCTTC. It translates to CATGLAGGNEQFF. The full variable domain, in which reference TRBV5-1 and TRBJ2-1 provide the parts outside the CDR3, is KAGVTQTPRYLIKTRGQQVTLSCSPISGHRSVSWYQQTPGQGLQFLFEYFSETQRNKGNFPGRFSGRQFSNSRSEMNVSTLELGDSALYLCATGLAGGNEQFFGPGTRLTVL.

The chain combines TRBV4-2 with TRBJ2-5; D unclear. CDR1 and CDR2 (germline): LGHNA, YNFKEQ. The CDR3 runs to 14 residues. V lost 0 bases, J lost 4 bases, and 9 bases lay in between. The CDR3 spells CASSQESTAETQYF. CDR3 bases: TGTGCCAGCAGCCAAGAGTCTACAGCAGAGACCCAGTACTTC.

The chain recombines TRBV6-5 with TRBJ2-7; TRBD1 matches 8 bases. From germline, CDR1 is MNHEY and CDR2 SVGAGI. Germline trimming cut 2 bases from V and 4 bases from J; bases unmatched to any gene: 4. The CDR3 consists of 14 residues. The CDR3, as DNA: TGTGCCAGCAGTTACGCCTACAGGGGGTACGAGCAGTACTTC. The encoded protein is CASSYAYRGYEQYF.

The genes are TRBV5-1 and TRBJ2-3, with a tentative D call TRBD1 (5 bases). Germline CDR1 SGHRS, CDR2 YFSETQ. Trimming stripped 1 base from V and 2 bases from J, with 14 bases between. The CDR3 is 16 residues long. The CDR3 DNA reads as TGCGCCAGCAGCTTGCGTGTAGGGGCTATCACAGATACGCAGTATTTT. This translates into CASSLRVGAITDTQYF.

In nucleotides, the CDR3 is TGTGCCTGGAGTGTCCTGTCCGGGACAGGGTCTCCAGATACGCAGTATTTT. Its translation is CAWSVLSGTGSPDTQYF. The chain employs TRBV30 and TRBJ2-3; 9 bases are a match to TRBD1. The CDR3 is 17 amino acids. From germline, CDR1 is GTSNPN and CDR2 SVGIG (reference sequence). V gave up 0 bases and J gave up 4 bases; unmatched junction bases: 11.

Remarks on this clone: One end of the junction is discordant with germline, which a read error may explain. This CDR3 reads CASCYVRDYMNEQFF. The CDR3 DNA sequence: TGTGCCAGCTGTTACGTCCGGGACTATATGAATGAGCAGTTCTTC. The chain links TRBV6-5 to TRBJ2-1; 7 bases fit TRBD2. Germline V gene data show CDR1 as MNHEY and CDR2 as SVGAGI. CDR3 length equals 15 residues.

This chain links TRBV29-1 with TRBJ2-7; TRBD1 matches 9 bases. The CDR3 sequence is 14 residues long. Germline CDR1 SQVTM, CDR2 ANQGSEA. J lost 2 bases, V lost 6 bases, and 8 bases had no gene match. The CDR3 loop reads CSVQDRGSTYEQYF. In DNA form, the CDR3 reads TGCAGCGTCCAGGACAGGGGTTCCACCTACGAGCAGTACTTC.

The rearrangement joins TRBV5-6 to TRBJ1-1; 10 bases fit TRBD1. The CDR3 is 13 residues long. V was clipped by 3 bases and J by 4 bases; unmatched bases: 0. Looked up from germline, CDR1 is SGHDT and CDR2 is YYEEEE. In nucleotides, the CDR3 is TGTGCCAGCAGCTGGACAGGGGGCACTGAAGCTTTCTTT. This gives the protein CASSWTGGTEAFF.

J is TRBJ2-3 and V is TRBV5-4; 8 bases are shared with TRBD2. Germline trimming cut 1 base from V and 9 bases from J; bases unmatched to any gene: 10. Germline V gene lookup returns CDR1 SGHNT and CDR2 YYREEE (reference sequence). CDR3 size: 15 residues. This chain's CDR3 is CASSLKLAAGVTQYF. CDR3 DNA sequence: TGTGCCAGCAGCTTGAAACTAGCGGCCGGGGTAACGCAGTATTTT.

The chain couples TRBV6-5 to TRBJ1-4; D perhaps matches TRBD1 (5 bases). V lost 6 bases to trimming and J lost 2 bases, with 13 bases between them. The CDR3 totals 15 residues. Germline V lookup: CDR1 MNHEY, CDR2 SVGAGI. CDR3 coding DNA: TGTGCCAGCAGAATGGGTGGGGGGACTAATGAAAAACTGTTTTTT. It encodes CASRMGGGTNEKLFF.